Shown below are 12 T cell receptor beta chains from a single sample sequenced in a study of technical replicates of blood from a handful of donors. Sequencing used immunoSEQ multiplex PCR; TCRdb keeps in-frame clones, though not all of them. The data contain about 82,000 clones, roughly 93% of them singletons. What was sequenced was T cells isolated from PBMCs. These receptors were obtained from a human donor in good health.

The rearrangement joins TRBV5-1 to TRBJ2-1; TRBD2 agrees at 7 bases. Germline V gives CDR1 SGHRS, CDR2 YFSETQ. V lost 6 bases and J lost 5; bases outside the gene matches: 11. The CDR3 length is 15 residues. CDR3 sequence reads: CASTPTGLWNNEQFF. DNA for the CDR3: TGCGCCAGCACACCCACGGGACTATGGAACAATGAGCAGTTCTTC. The whole variable domain, filled in from reference TRBV5-1 and TRBJ2-1, reads KAGVTQTPRYLIKTRGQQVTLSCSPISGHRSVSWYQQTPGQGLQFLFEYFSETQRNKGNFPGRFSGRQFSNSRSEMNVSTLELGDSALYLCASTPTGLWNNEQFFGPGTRLTVL.

The chain couples TRBV13 to TRBJ2-7; 9 nucleotides align to TRBD1. The germline gives CDR1 PRHDT, CDR2 FYEKMQ (reference sequence). The CDR3 extends over 15 amino acids. V dropped 5 bases and J dropped 3; count of bases not matched to a gene: 8. Written as DNA, the CDR3 is TGTGCCAGCAGCCGAACAGGGGGCGCTCTCTACGAGCAGTACTTC. It encodes CASSRTGGALYEQYF.

V is TRBV19 and J is TRBJ2-1; 7 positions match TRBD2. CDR3 length: 16 residues. In germline, CDR1 is LNHDA, CDR2 SQIVND (reference sequence). V gave up 3 bases and J gave up 4 bases; unmatched junction bases: 9. This CDR3 is CASSIPAASGYNEQFF. DNA of the CDR3: TGTGCCAGTAGTATCCCTGCGGCTAGCGGATACAATGAGCAGTTCTTC.

The chain is built from TRBV2 and TRBJ1-1; D uncertain. V gave up 5 bases and J gave up 2 bases, with 9 bases separating them. In germline, CDR1 is SNHLY, CDR2 FYNNEI. The CDR3 length is 13 residues. CDR3 nucleotide sequence: TGTGCCAGCAGTTATACAGAAAACACTGAAGCTTTCTTT. It yields the protein CASSYTENTEAFF.

V usage is TRBV5-1 and J usage is TRBJ2-1; D is possibly TRBD2 (5 bases). CDR1 is SGHRS and CDR2 is YFSETQ in the germline V gene. Trimming shortened V by 0 bases and J by 8 bases, and 12 bases separated the two germline ends. This CDR3 contains 14 residues. CDR3 nucleotide sequence: TGCGCCAGCAGCTTGGCCGGGGATCCGGATGAGCAGTTCTTC. Residues: CASSLAGDPDEQFF. Full variable domain (remainder filled in from reference TRBV5-1 and TRBJ2-1): KAGVTQTPRYLIKTRGQQVTLSCSPISGHRSVSWYQQTPGQGLQFLFEYFSETQRNKGNFPGRFSGRQFSNSRSEMNVSTLELGDSALYLCASSLAGDPDEQFFGPGTRLTVL.

This clone appeared a single time. The rearrangement uses TRBV6-5 and TRBJ2-5, with D maybe TRBD1 (5 bases). Trimming shortened V by 7 bases and J by 5 bases, and 11 bases separated the two germline ends. Germline CDR1 and CDR2: MNHEY and SVGAGI. CDR3 size: 12 residues. The CDR3 protein is CASTRVGETQYF. The CDR3 DNA reads as TGTGCCAGCACCAGGGTGGGCGAGACCCAGTACTTC.

The rearrangement uses TRBV27 and TRBJ1-2, with D unclear. The CDR3 extends over 13 amino acids. CDR1 is MNHEY, CDR2 SMNVEV, per germline (reference sequence). V was clipped by 4 bases and J by 0 bases, with 6 bases between them. CDR3 bases: TGTGCCAGCAGTTACGGAGCTAACTATGGCTACACCTTC. Its translation is CASSYGANYGYTF.

The chain links TRBV30 to TRBJ2-1, with 7 bases fitting TRBD2. The CDR3 covers 18 residues. Germline CDR1 reads GTSNPN; CDR2 reads SVGIG (reference sequence). V shed 1 base and J 4 bases; nucleotides not matched to a gene: 16. The CDR3 loop is CAWSGRPSGLVDYNEQFF. The CDR3 bases are TGTGCCTGGAGTGGCCGCCCCAGTGGACTAGTCGATTACAATGAGCAGTTCTTC.

This clone was detected once. The rearrangement uses TRBV6-5 and TRBJ2-3; possibly TRBD1 for D (5 bases). The CDR3 runs to 15 residues. The germline V gene has CDR1 MNHEY and CDR2 SVGAGI. Trimming took 2 bases from V and 2 from J, leaving 11 bases between them. Written as DNA, the CDR3 is TGTGCCAGCAGTTACACGGCAGGGTCCACAGATACGCAGTATTTT. This translates into CASSYTAGSTDTQYF.

The gene calls are TRBV27 and TRBJ1-5; D is possibly TRBD1 (5 bases). V was shortened by 5 bases and J by 5 bases, with 10 bases between the two germline ends. CDR1 is MNHEY and CDR2 is SMNVEV in the germline V gene (reference sequence). CDR3 length equals 13 residues. CDR3 sequence reads: CASSAGYDQPQHF. The CDR3 nucleotides are TGTGCCAGCAGTGCAGGGTATGATCAGCCCCAGCATTTT.

This clone showed up just once. The rearrangement links TRBV9 to TRBJ2-2, with D unresolved. CDR3 length equals 13 residues. V was cut by 4 bases and J by 1 base, with 5 bases left in between. The germline V gene encodes CDR1 SGDLS and CDR2 YYNGEE. The CDR3, as DNA: TGTGCCAGCAGCTTTCTGAACACCGGGGAGCTGTTTTTT. Translating it yields CASSFLNTGELFF.

With regard to this clone: The sample has other DNA sequences that encode this CDR3 too. This chain links TRBV27 with TRBJ2-7; a weak D match, TRBD2 (5 bases). Germline CDR1 and CDR2: MNHEY and SMNVEV (reference sequence). This CDR3 is 13 amino acids long. Trimming stripped 5 bases from V and 4 bases from J, with 12 bases between. DNA of the CDR3: TGTGCCAGCAGTCTGAGGACGGGGTACGAGCAGTACTTC. It yields the protein CASSLRTGYEQYF.